Below are 32 T cell receptor beta chains sequenced from a single sample in a study of cytomegalovirus exposure and HLA in healthy donors. The data were produced by immunoSEQ multiplex PCR, yet TCRdb's version contains in-frame clones alone and is incomplete. The data show some 170,000 clones, with 70% to 90% seen just once and 2% to 2.5% held by the top ten. The sample taken for sequencing was PBMCs. The receptors originated from a woman aged 18-29 years in good health and CMV-seronegative.

The chain combines TRBV27 with TRBJ1-5, with D possibly matching TRBD1 (5 bases). Germline CDR1 is MNHEY and CDR2 is SMNVEV (reference sequence). This CDR3 region has 14 residues. V was shortened by 8 bases and J by 2 bases, with 13 bases between the two germline ends. The CDR3 DNA sequence: TGTGCCAGCTCCCTGGGGGGAGGCAATCAGCCCCAGCATTTT. It codes for CASSLGGGNQPQHF.

This clone has just one count. The chain carries TRBV19 and TRBJ1-5, with D unclear. Per germline, CDR1 LNHDA and CDR2 SQIVND (reference sequence). The CDR3 consists of 15 residues. Trimming took 3 bases from V and 1 from J, leaving 10 bases between them. The CDR3 bases are TGTGCCAGTAGTATGAGCAGGAACAGCAATCAGCCCCAGCATTTT. This sequence encodes CASSMSRNSNQPQHF.

V gene TRBV18 combines with J gene TRBJ1-6; 9 nucleotides align to TRBD1. After removal of 3 bases from V and 7 bases from J, the junction contained 13 bases not matched to a gene. The CDR3 contains 18 residues. Germline V gene lookup returns CDR1 KGHSH and CDR2 LQKENI. CDR3 nucleotide sequence: TGTGCCAGCTCACCCTTCCCTCCGACAGGGGGACGAAATTCACCCCTCCACTTT. It translates to CASSPFPPTGGRNSPLHF. Supplemented by reference TRBV18 and TRBJ1-6, the full variable domain reads NAGVMQNPRHLVRRRGQEARLRCSPMKGHSHVYWYRQLPEEGLKFMVYLQKENIIDESGMPKERFSAEFPKEGPSILRIQQVVRGDSAAYFCASSPFPPTGGRNSPLHFGNGTRLTVT.

The chain is built from TRBV6-5 and TRBJ2-6; tentatively, D is TRBD1 (7 bases). From germline, CDR1 is MNHEY and CDR2 SVGAGI. V was cut by 10 bases and J by 0 bases, with 13 bases left in between. This CDR3 comprises 15 residues. The CDR3 DNA is TGTGCCACCCGGCAGGGGGGCTCTGGGGCCAACGTCCTGACTTTC. It is translated as CATRQGGSGANVLTF.

This clone occurred once. The chain combines TRBV6-5 with TRBJ2-7, with TRBD2 identical over 8 bases. Germline trimming cut 3 bases from V and 0 bases from J; bases unmatched to any gene: 1. Germline V gene sequence: CDR1 MNHEY, CDR2 SVGAGI. The CDR3 is made up of 14 amino acids. CDR3 nucleotide sequence: TGTGCCAGCAGTTATAGCGGGATCTCCTACGAGCAGTACTTC. This translates into CASSYSGISYEQYF.

This clone occurred once. V and J are TRBV5-1 and TRBJ2-1; D not resolved. CDR3 size: 14 residues. Trimming took off 1 base at V and 5 bases at J, with 10 bases between the two ends. Germline-derived CDR1 and CDR2 are SGHRS and YFSETQ. DNA of the CDR3: TGCGCCAGCAGCTTGCAATCAACAAACAATGAGCAGTTCTTC. Translating it yields CASSLQSTNNEQFF.

This chain uses TRBV2 with TRBJ2-6; perhaps TRBD1 as D (6 bases). The CDR3 runs to 15 residues. V was trimmed by 1 base and J by 4 bases, leaving 8 bases between them. Germline lookup yields CDR1 SNHLY and CDR2 FYNNEI. The CDR3 DNA sequence: TGTGCCAGCAGTGAAGGGACAGTCGGGGCCAACGTCCTGACTTTC. This gives the protein CASSEGTVGANVLTF.

About this clone: This CDR3 is also generated by other DNA sequences in the sample. The chain combines TRBV18 with TRBJ2-2; 7 bases agree with TRBD2. The germline V gene has CDR1 KGHSH and CDR2 LQKENI. Trimming removed 3 bases from V and 2 bases from J; junction bases left unmatched: 0. The CDR3 runs to 14 residues. The CDR3 here is CASSPGLNTGELFF. In nucleotides, the CDR3 is TGTGCCAGCTCACCGGGACTAAACACCGGGGAGCTGTTTTTT.

The chain recombines TRBV30 with TRBJ2-2; 11 nucleotides agree with TRBD1. The CDR3 contains 14 residues. The V and J ends lost 8 bases and 5 bases, in that order; junction bases with no gene match: 7. Germline V CDR1 and CDR2: GTSNPN, SVGIG (reference sequence). The CDR3 DNA follows: TGTGCCAGAAGGGACAGGGGGATGACCGGGGAGCTGTTTTTT. Its translation: CARRDRGMTGELFF.

The rearrangement uses TRBV6-1 and TRBJ2-5; the match to TRBD1 covers 9 bases. The CDR3 runs to 15 residues. Losses at the gene ends were 6 bases for V and 3 bases for J; bases not matched to a gene: 8. Germline V lookup: CDR1 MNHNS, CDR2 SASEGT. Written as DNA, the CDR3 is TGTGCCAGCAGCGAACCGGGACAGGGAAAAGAGACCCAGTACTTC. This encodes CASSEPGQGKETQYF.

This clone was counted a single time. This chain joins TRBV29-1 and TRBJ2-7, with 7 bases matching TRBD1. J gave up 0 bases and V 7 bases, and 6 bases lay outside the gene matches. This CDR3 has 13 amino acids. Germline CDR1 SQVTM, CDR2 ANQGSEA. Here the CDR3 DNA reads TGCAGCGCCGCAGGGGGAACCTCCTACGAGCAGTACTTC. It is translated as CSAAGGTSYEQYF.

This rearrangement joins TRBV6-1 to TRBJ2-1; TRBD2 agrees at 7 bases. Germline CDR1 reads MNHNS; CDR2 reads SASEGT. CDR3 size: 15 residues. The ends lost 4 bases at V and 4 bases at J; junction bases unmatched: 7. CDR3 DNA: TGTGCCAGCAGTGCTGCTAGCGGTGATTACAATGAGCAGTTCTTC. It specifies CASSAASGDYNEQFF.

This chain joins TRBV6-1 and TRBJ2-7; unclear D gene. In germline, CDR1 is MNHNS, CDR2 SASEGT. This CDR3 region has 15 residues. The germline V and J ends were trimmed by 4 bases and 4 bases, with 17 bases remaining between them. The CDR3 loop reads CASSVGLGHVYEQYF. In DNA, the CDR3 is TGTGCCAGCAGTGTTGGTCTGGGCCACGTTTACGAGCAGTACTTC.

The rearrangement uses TRBV7-2 and TRBJ2-5; TRBD1 matches 10 bases. V gave up 0 bases and J gave up 2 bases; unmatched junction bases: 6. The CDR3 spans 17 residues. Germline CDR1 reads SGHTA; CDR2 reads FQGNSA. This CDR3 is CASSLARQGALQETQYF. In DNA form, the CDR3 reads TGTGCCAGCAGCTTAGCCAGACAGGGGGCCTTGCAAGAGACCCAGTACTTC.

This chain joins TRBV5-4 and TRBJ2-3; 14 bases fit TRBD2. V trimming: 6 bases; J trimming: 4 bases; junction bases outside the gene matches: 10. The CDR3 extends over 17 amino acids. The germline CDR1 and CDR2 sequences are SGHNT and YYREEE (reference sequence). The DNA of the CDR3 is TGTGCCAGCACCTCGGGTGGACTAGCGGGGGGAGCAGATACGCAGTATTTT. It yields the protein CASTSGGLAGGADTQYF.

The chain carries TRBV9 and TRBJ2-1; weak D call: TRBD2 (6 bases). The ends were cut back, 0 bases at V and 3 bases at J, with 10 bases in the middle. This CDR3 region has 15 residues. Germline V CDR1 and CDR2: SGDLS, YYNGEE. CDR3 protein: CASSVGGTRYNEQFF. Here the CDR3 DNA reads TGTGCCAGCAGCGTAGGGGGGACTCGCTACAATGAGCAGTTCTTC.

This chain uses TRBV30 with TRBJ2-6, with 9 bases matching TRBD1. The germline V gene has CDR1 GTSNPN and CDR2 SVGIG (reference sequence). CDR3 length: 19 residues. Losses at the gene ends were 3 bases for V and 4 bases for J; bases not matched to a gene: 16. CDR3 coding DNA: TGTGCCTGGAGCCCTGGGACAGGGAAATATGCTTCCGGGGCCAACGTCCTGACTTTC. Translated: CAWSPGTGKYASGANVLTF.

The chain carries TRBV11-2 and TRBJ2-2; 7 bases are a match to TRBD1. This CDR3 has 16 amino acids. The germline CDR1 and CDR2 sequences are SGHAT and FQNNGV. The J segment lost 4 bases and the V segment lost 1 base, leaving 6 bases of the junction unmatched. The CDR3 DNA sequence: TGTGCCAGCAGCTTAGGACAGGGCACCTCCACCGGGGAGCTGTTTTTT. As protein: CASSLGQGTSTGELFF.

The chain employs TRBV13 and TRBJ1-2; 7 bases are shared with TRBD1. Trimming cost V 6 bases and J 2 bases; bases outside gene matches: 9. The germline CDR1 and CDR2 sequences are PRHDT and FYEKMQ (reference sequence). There are 15 residues in the CDR3. The CDR3 region has the DNA TGTGCCAGCAGTTCCCCGGGACAGCAAAACTATGGCTACACCTTC. It yields the protein CASSSPGQQNYGYTF. The complete variable domain, with remaining parts taken from reference TRBV13 and TRBJ1-2, reads AAGVIQSPRHLIKEKRETATLKCYPIPRHDTVYWYQQGPGQDPQFLISFYEKMQSDKGSIPDRFSAQQFSDYHSELNMSSLELGDSALYFCASSSPGQQNYGYTFGSGTRLTVV.

The CDR3 DNA follows: TGCGCCAGCAGCTCCGACAGGGGGCCGACAGATACGCAGTATTTT. Translation: CASSSDRGPTDTQYF. V gene TRBV5-1 combines with J gene TRBJ2-3; TRBD1 matches at 10 bases. The ends lost 3 bases at V and 3 bases at J; junction bases unmatched: 4. The CDR3 sequence is 15 residues long. Germline CDR1 is SGHRS and CDR2 is YFSETQ. Together with reference TRBV5-1 and TRBJ2-3, the CDR3 gives the full variable domain: KAGVTQTPRYLIKTRGQQVTLSCSPISGHRSVSWYQQTPGQGLQFLFEYFSETQRNKGNFPGRFSGRQFSNSRSEMNVSTLELGDSALYLCASSSDRGPTDTQYFGPGTRLTVL.

This clone was recorded only once. The chain combines TRBV9 with TRBJ2-2, with D perhaps TRBD1 (5 bases). This CDR3 has 16 residues. The germline V and J ends were trimmed by 0 bases and 2 bases, with 11 bases remaining between them. Germline assignment: CDR1 SGDLS and CDR2 YYNGEE. For the CDR3, the DNA is TGTGCCAGCAGCGTAGACCCTAGGGGTAACACCGGGGAGCTGTTTTTT. Translated: CASSVDPRGNTGELFF.

This clone was counted between two and nine times. This sequence joins TRBV30 and TRBJ2-7, with D possibly matching TRBD2 (5 bases). The CDR3 has 14 residues. Germline CDR1 and CDR2: GTSNPN and SVGIG (reference sequence). Trimming left V 8 bases short and J 1 base short, with 18 bases between. The CDR3: CATRQRERSYEQYF. In nucleotides, the CDR3 is TGTGCCACCCGGCAGAGGGAGAGATCCTACGAGCAGTACTTC.

This chain connects TRBV4-3 to TRBJ2-7; tentatively, D is TRBD1 (6 bases). The CDR3 covers 15 residues. V was clipped by 0 bases and J by 2 bases, with 11 bases between them. From germline, CDR1 is LGHNA and CDR2 YSLEER. CDR3 DNA: TGCGCCAGCAGCCAAGATCATACAGGGCCCTACGAGCAGTACTTC. It encodes CASSQDHTGPYEQYF.

The rearrangement links TRBV7-9 to TRBJ2-1; 8 nucleotides agree with TRBD2. The V and J ends lost 8 bases and 2 bases, in that order; junction bases with no gene match: 8. This CDR3 region has 15 residues. Germline values: CDR1 SEHNR, CDR2 FQNEAQ (reference sequence). The CDR3 sequence: CASYRTGGPYNEQFF. CDR3 coding DNA: TGTGCCAGCTACCGGACGGGAGGGCCCTACAATGAGCAGTTCTTC.

The genes are TRBV5-1 and TRBJ2-1; D possibly corresponds to TRBD1 (5 bases). The CDR3 sequence is 13 residues long. Germline V gene sequence: CDR1 SGHRS, CDR2 YFSETQ. With 1 base removed from V and 12 bases from J, the gap between germline ends came to 14 bases. CDR3 loop: CASSLNRNARQFF. The CDR3 DNA is TGCGCCAGCAGCTTGAACAGGAACGCCAGGCAGTTCTTC.

The DNA for the CDR3 is TGTGCCAGTAGTATAACAGGATTAAACACTGAAGCTTTCTTT. Protein: CASSITGLNTEAFF. This chain links TRBV19 with TRBJ1-1; D possibly corresponds to TRBD1 (5 bases). The CDR3 consists of 14 residues. CDR1 LNHDA and CDR2 SQIVND come from the germline V gene (reference sequence). The V end lost 2 bases, the J end lost 2 bases, and 9 bases lay between the germline ends.

The genes are TRBV5-1 and TRBJ1-1; TRBD1 agrees at 12 bases. Looked up from germline, CDR1 is SGHRS and CDR2 is YFSETQ. This CDR3 comprises 15 residues. V lost 3 bases and J lost 4; bases outside the gene matches: 4. CDR3 region: CASSSGQGAFTEAFF. The CDR3 bases are TGCGCCAGCAGCTCGGGACAGGGGGCCTTCACTGAAGCTTTCTTT.

The genes are TRBV2 and TRBJ1-3; D uncertain. The V gene lost 8 bases and the J gene lost 0 bases, with 11 bases spanning the gap. Germline CDR1 is SNHLY and CDR2 is FYNNEI. The CDR3 is 14 residues long. The CDR3 protein is CASLRELSGNTIYF. CDR3 coding DNA: TGTGCCAGCCTTAGAGAGCTCTCTGGAAACACCATATATTTT. Using reference TRBV2 and TRBJ1-3 for the parts outside the CDR3, the full variable domain is EPEVTQTPSHQVTQMGQEVILRCVPISNHLYFYWYRQILGQKVEFLVSFYNNEISEKSEIFDDQFSVERPDGSNFTLKIRSTKLEDSAMYFCASLRELSGNTIYFGEGSWLTVV.

This sequence joins TRBV7-2 and TRBJ1-3; D call uncertain. CDR3 size: 15 residues. The V and J ends lost 2 bases and 0 bases respectively, with 8 bases between them. In germline, CDR1 is SGHTA, CDR2 FQGNSA. This CDR3 reads CASSLSVSSGNTIYF. CDR3 coding DNA: TGTGCCAGCAGCTTATCTGTGAGCTCTGGAAACACCATATATTTT.

The V gene is TRBV4-1, the J gene TRBJ2-7; 7 bases agree with TRBD1. This CDR3 spans 14 amino acids. Germline V gene lookup returns CDR1 MGHRA and CDR2 YSYEKL. The ends lost 4 bases at V and 2 bases at J; junction bases unmatched: 5. CDR3 region: CASSLGQVTYEQYF. CDR3 bases: TGCGCCAGCAGCCTCGGACAGGTCACCTACGAGCAGTACTTC.

The chain employs TRBV6-5 and TRBJ2-4; TRBD1 matches 8 bases. Germline V gene lookup returns CDR1 MNHEY and CDR2 SVGAGI. The CDR3 spans 16 residues. With 2 bases clipped from V and 3 bases from J, the junction kept 6 bases outside the gene matches. This CDR3 reads CASSYGGQGGKNIQYF. The CDR3, as DNA: TGTGCCAGCAGTTACGGTGGACAGGGCGGCAAAAACATTCAGTACTTC.

The V gene is TRBV5-4, the J gene TRBJ1-6; 11 nucleotides match TRBD1. Germline CDR1 is SGHNT and CDR2 is YYREEE (reference sequence). This CDR3 comprises 19 residues. Losses at the gene ends were 4 bases for V and 6 bases for J; bases not matched to a gene: 15. The CDR3 coding sequence is TGTGCCAGCAGCACTTTCATTCCGGGACAGGGGGGAACTAATTCACCCCTCCACTTT. Protein: CASSTFIPGQGGTNSPLHF.